This T cell receptor (beta chain) appears in the sequencing data of a study of Graves' ophthalmopathy and Graves' hyperthyroidism. Amplification targeted the TCR beta CDR3 regions, with RNA transcripts as the source material. RT-PCR was first run with HTBI primers, then multiplex PCR in a second round. TCRdb reanalysed the multiplex PCR reads using MiXCR and keeps one entry per CDR3 protein. The profile shows hundreds of thousands of distinct CDR3 sequences, 22% of them singletons. Germline CDR1 is MGHRA and CDR2 is YSYEKL. V lost 3 bases and J lost 9, with 15 bases in between. The CDR3 is 13 residues long. This clonotype turned up a few times.

V usage is TRBV4-1 and J usage is TRBJ2-7; D is uncertain. This receptor was taken from a woman between 18 and 30 years old with stable Graves' hyperthyroidism. Some clones in this sample may be carry-over from other donors' samples. Source material: peripheral blood. The CDR3 reads CASSQSTPWVQYF. In DNA form, the CDR3 reads TGCGCCAGCAGCCAGAGCACTCCTTGGGTGCAGTACTTC.